This TCR beta chain was profiled in a study of radiation and T cells in renal cell carcinoma. The V gene's germline CDR1 is MNHEY and CDR2 SMNVEV (reference sequence). Trimming removed 0 bases from V and 0 bases from J, with 9 bases in between. This CDR3 has 15 residues. Method: immunoSEQ multiplex PCR; TCRdb's copy keeps in-frame clones and lacks some. The profile shows roughly 100,000 clones, 80% to 90% of them singletons. Indicated time point: blood 4 weeks post-SBRT, at nephrectomy. Treatment here: 15 Gy SBRT to primary tumor, nephrectomy 4 weeks later. Nephrectomy followed 15 Gy stereotactic body radiation by 4 weeks. Clear cell pathology was present in this patient's renal cell carcinoma.

The V and J genes are TRBV27 and TRBJ2-7; TRBD1 or TRBD2 may be the D gene (5 bases each). The sample here was blood, taken from a patient whose treatment included radiotherapy and nephrectomy. The receptor was derived from a man in his 60s with renal cell carcinoma. In DNA form, the CDR3 reads TGTGCCAGCAGTTTATCCTCAGGGAGCTCCTACGAGCAGTACTTC. Translation gives CASSLSSGSSYEQYF.